This is a list of T cell receptor beta chains from one sample in a study of response to subunit inactivated influenza vaccine. TCRdb passed the RT-PCR reads through MiXCR, listing each CDR3 protein once. The data hold hundreds of thousands of distinct CDR3 sequences, with 10% to 15% observed a single time. The sample consisted of PBMCs from blood, taken 45 days after vaccination. Source of these receptors: a man between 45 and 60 years old who received an inactivated influenza vaccine. The CDR3 runs from the conserved cysteine through the conserved F or W. Each record gives: clone size, D gene, V gene, J gene, CDR3 DNA, CDR3 protein. The D gene is left open where the match is weak. Clone size is given for some rows only: seen once, a few or many times, or a class if the clone is expanded.

>many|TRBD1|TRBV20-1|TRBJ1-6
TGCAGTGCTAGTCAGGGGGCGCATAATTCACCCCTCCACTTT
CSASQGAHNSPLHF
>few|NA|TRBV25-1|TRBJ2-5
TGTGCCAGCAGTGAATTTGGGAAAGGTACCCCCCAGTACTTC
CASSEFGKGTPQYF
>NA|NA|TRBV7-9|TRBJ2-7
TGTGCCAGCAGCTTAACGATCTACGAGCAGTACTTC
CASSLTIYEQYF
>few|NA|TRBV4-1|TRBJ1-5
TGCGCCAGCAGCCAAGATAAAACCTTCTATCAGCCCCAGCATTTT
CASSQDKTFYQPQHF
>NA|TRBD2|TRBV5-1|TRBJ2-1
TGCGCCAGCAGCTTGGTTGGTAGCGGGGTTTACAATGAGCAGTTCTTC
CASSLVGSGVYNEQFF
>many|NA|TRBV27|TRBJ1-5
TGTGCCAGCAGTTTATTGTCTTTCACTCAGCCCCAGCATTTT
CASSLLSFTQPQHF
>NA|TRBD1|TRBV2|TRBJ1-6
TGTGCCAGCAGTGAATACAGGGGAAATAATTCACCCCTCCACTTT
CASSEYRGNNSPLHF
>NA|NA|TRBV12-3/TRBV12-4|TRBJ2-7
TGTGCCAGCACCTCACCGGACAGCTCCTACGAGCAGTACTTC
CASTSPDSSYEQYF
>NA|TRBD1|TRBV4-3|TRBJ1-4
TGCGCCAGCAGCCAAGCCACCGGGACAGGCGATGAAAAACTGTTTTTT
CASSQATGTGDEKLFF
>many|NA|TRBV12-3/TRBV12-4|TRBJ2-7
TGTGCCAGCAGTTTGGCTTTATACTCCTACGAGCAGTACTTC
CASSLALYSYEQYF
>NA|NA|TRBV9|TRBJ2-3
TGTGCCAGCATCGTAGGCGTCGCTGCAGATACGCAGTATTTT
CASIVGVAADTQYF
>few|NA|TRBV5-1|TRBJ2-3
TGCGCCAGCAGCCACCCGACCGTGGATACGCAGTATTTT
CASSHPTVDTQYF
>few|NA|TRBV20-1|TRBJ2-3
TGCAGTGCTAGAGCAGGTCCAGATACGCAGTATTTT
CSARAGPDTQYF
>few|TRBD2|TRBV7-7|TRBJ2-3
TGTGCTAGCAGCTTAGGGGAGGGACCCACAGATACGCAGTATTTT
CASSLGEGPTDTQYF
>few|TRBD1|TRBV20-1|TRBJ1-1
TGCAGTGCTCGAACAGGGGGCCGCACTGAAGCTTTCTTT
CSARTGGRTEAFF
>few|TRBD2|TRBV29-1|TRBJ2-1
TGCAGCGTAACCGGGACTAGACGATACAATGAGCAGTTCTTC
CSVTGTRRYNEQFF
>NA|TRBD1|TRBV4-2|TRBJ1-2
TGTGCCAGCAGCCCTCCGTCGGGAGACAGGGTCGGAGGCTACACCTTC
CASSPPSGDRVGGYTF
>NA|NA|TRBV5-6|TRBJ2-7
TGTGCCAGCATCAATTCCGCAGGGGTTAGATCCTACGAGCAGTACTTC
CASINSAGVRSYEQYF
>NA|TRBD2|TRBV7-9|TRBJ2-3
TGTGCCAGCAGACCTAATAGCGGGAGGGCCTTAGATACGCAGTATTTT
CASRPNSGRALDTQYF
>NA|NA|TRBV5-1|TRBJ2-1
TGCGCCAGCAGCTTGTGGGACTTCTCACGAAATGAGCAGTTCTTC
CASSLWDFSRNEQFF
>NA|TRBD1|TRBV20-1|TRBJ1-1
TGCAGTGCTCAGGCAGGGGGAATGAACACTGAAGCTTTCTTT
CSAQAGGMNTEAFF
>many|NA|TRBV20-1|TRBJ2-1
TGCAGTGCTGCAATCGGCGGGATTGAGCAGTTCTTC
CSAAIGGIEQFF
>NA|TRBD1|TRBV5-1|TRBJ1-1
TGCGCCAGCAGCCCGAGGCCGGGACAGGGAACTGAAGCTCTCTTT
CASSPRPGQGTEALF
>NA|NA|TRBV3-1|TRBJ2-7
TGTGCCAGCAGCCACGGGCAGTACTACGAGCAGTACTTC
CASSHGQYYEQYF